This TCR beta chain emerged from a study of tumor-infiltrating T cells and Merkel cell polyomavirus (dated by TCRdb to the late 2010s). Context from the whole study: In Merkel cell carcinoma patients, the study investigated CD8+ T cells specific for the Merkel cell polyomavirus KLL epitope. In the whole study, one tumor sample was a frozen nodal tumor digest, and another tumor sample was a flash-frozen core biopsy of a metastasis. TRB sequencing was performed on KLL-tetramer-sorted cells from blood or tumor-infiltrating lymphocytes in around 15 samples, as well as on some twelve matched whole-tumor samples. Patients received varied, non-standardized therapies including chemotherapy, radiation and immunotherapies. Most of the whole-tumor samples were 25-micron curls sectioned from formalin-fixed, paraffin-embedded tissue blocks. Varying disease stages were represented at patient presentation, and patients were followed for a median of approximately 2.8 years (range 1.1 to 6.0 years). Broader findings and caveats from the paper: A significant MCC-specific survival advantage (P = 0.0051) was associated with a greater number of unique KLL-specific clonotypes in tumors (roughly 5-108 vs 0-3). KLL-specific TRB repertoires were diverse and largely private, with only one public clonotype among 390 or so unique sequences, shared by two patients. Only a single viral epitope was studied, so T cells against other Merkel cell polyomavirus epitopes were not captured. The small sample size of the study (n of about 11 patients) is a limitation. A higher fraction of KLL-specific T cells within tumors (about 1.7-18% versus about 0-0.14%) was associated with significantly better MCC-specific survival.

The germline V gene specifies MDHEN as CDR1 and SYDVKM as CDR2. A distance of 12 bases separates the germline ends of V and J, which lose 6 bases and 4 bases respectively. Including the terminal cysteine and phenylalanine, the CDR3 comprises 14 residues. The read is trimmed to its CDR3 DNA, 42 bases read in frame from base 1. As concerns this clone: Its antigen specificity is not known. Base qualities were left out, and no much larger clone turns up one base away.

Robust positive staining for Merkel cell polyomavirus Large T antigen was observed by immunohistochemistry in the tumors of all patients. More than 10 Merkel cell carcinoma patients were included, each with robust KLL-tetramer+ populations (above 0.04% of CD8+ T cells) in blood and/or cultured TIL. All patients were identified as Caucasian, and a median age of roughly 60 years (range 50 to 77 years) was recorded. For patients with unknown primaries who presented with nodal disease, or in cases where primary tissue was insufficient, lymph node tumors were analyzed. Libraries were prepared through the immunoSEQ multiplex PCR assay. Adaptive Biotechnologies (Seattle, WA) carried out genomic DNA extraction, TRB sequencing and normalization. Turning to the authors' computational methods: Clonality was computed as one minus Shannon entropy of productive TRB sequences normalized by log2 of unique productive sequences. KLL-specific clonotypes in tumors were found by matching TCRbeta CDR3 amino acid sequences to the sequences from the tetramer-sorted sample of each patient. Sourced from immuneACCESS, this table was stored by TCRdb with only in-frame sequences that have V and J called. A share of the clones is absent; for the studies checked, an unresolved V gene accounts for under half, and the remainder has no known explanation. For V, J and clone size, that table is used; D and trimming come from the DNA. This sample holds 20,000 to 30,000 clones; approximately 90% were observed only once. Around 2.5% of the sample rests with the top ten.

Sequencing input: lymph node tissue. The rearranged segments are TRBV28 and TRBJ2-2; matching of 6 bases hints at TRBD2 as the D gene. This TCR was sampled from a man aged 45-65 years with Merkel cell carcinoma. This receptor has the CDR3 CASRGGGSTGELFF. The nucleotide sequence is given as TGTGCCAGCAGGGGTGGGGGGAGCACCGGGGAGCTGTTTTTT.